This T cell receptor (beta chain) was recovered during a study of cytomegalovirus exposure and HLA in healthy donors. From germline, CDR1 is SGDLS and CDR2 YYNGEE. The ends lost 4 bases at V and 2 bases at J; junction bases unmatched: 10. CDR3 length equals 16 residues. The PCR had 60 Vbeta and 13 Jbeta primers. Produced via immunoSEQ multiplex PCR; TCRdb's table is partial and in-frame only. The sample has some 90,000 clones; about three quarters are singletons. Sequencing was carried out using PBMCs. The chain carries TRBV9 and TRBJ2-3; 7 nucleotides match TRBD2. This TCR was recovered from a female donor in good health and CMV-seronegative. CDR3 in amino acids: CASSPPLAENTDTQYF. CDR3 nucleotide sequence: TGTGCCAGCAGCCCTCCCCTAGCGGAGAACACAGATACGCAGTATTTT.